These T cell receptor beta chains were read from a single sample in a study of blood T cell repertoires in COVID-19. Clones were sequenced by immunoSEQ multiplex PCR, and TCRdb holds only the in-frame ones, with some missing. Here the sample spans some 160,000 clones, roughly 74% being singletons. The specimen sequenced was peripheral blood. Every receptor here comes from a woman of 80 years or more with acute or convalescent COVID-19. CDR3s include the opening cysteine and the closing phenylalanine or tryptophan. D genes are given only for firm matches. The listing skips clone size in some rows; elsewhere it reads once, few, many or a size class.

j_call d_call clone_size cdr3_length v_call cdr3_nt cdr3_aa
TRBJ2-5 TRBD2 - 15 TRBV19 TGTGCCAGTAGTCCCGGGACTACCCCAACAGAGACCCAGTACTTC CASSPGTTPTETQYF
TRBJ2-3 TRBD1 - 16 TRBV4-1 TGCGCCAGCAGCCAACTAGACAGGGGGAGTGGAGATACGCAGTATTTT CASSQLDRGSGDTQYF
TRBJ2-7 TRBD2 - 14 TRBV6-6 TGTGCCAGCACATCTAGCGGGGGAGACTACGAGCAGTACTTC CASTSSGGDYEQYF
TRBJ1-1 - - 14 TRBV18 TGTGCCAGCTCACCCCGGCATGAGGGCACTGAAGCTTTCTTT CASSPRHEGTEAFF
TRBJ1-2 TRBD1 - 12 TRBV9 TGTGCCAGCAGCGGCAGGGGGGTTGGCTACACCTTC CASSGRGVGYTF
TRBJ2-1 TRBD1 - 13 TRBV14 TGTGCCAGCAGCCAATACAGGGGAAATGAGCAGTTCTTC CASSQYRGNEQFF
TRBJ2-7 TRBD2 - 15 TRBV7-9 TGTGCCAGCAGCCTATCAGGTAGCGGGAGAGGCGAGCAGTACTTC CASSLSGSGRGEQYF
TRBJ1-2 TRBD1 - 14 TRBV6-5 TGTGCCAGCAGCTGGGACAGGCAGAACTATGGCTACACCTTC CASSWDRQNYGYTF
TRBJ2-1 TRBD2 - 15 TRBV4-1 TGCGCCAGCAGCGGTAGCGGGCGCTCCTACAATGAGCAGTTCTTC CASSGSGRSYNEQFF
TRBJ2-1 TRBD2 - 17 TRBV24-1 TGTGCCACCAGTGATCCGACCGGGACTAGCGCCTACAATGAGCAGTTCTTC CATSDPTGTSAYNEQFF
TRBJ1-3 - - 15 TRBV30 TGTGCCTGGAGTGTAGGTCTCGCTAGGGGAAACACCATATATTTT CAWSVGLARGNTIYF
TRBJ1-6 TRBD1 few 16 TRBV5-1 TGCGCCAGCAGCATGGCCACTGGACAGGGAAGCTCACCCCTCCACTTT CASSMATGQGSSPLHF
TRBJ1-2 TRBD1 - 16 TRBV4-2 TGTGCCAGCAGCCAAGATGGTCAGACAGGGAGCTATGGCTACACCTTC CASSQDGQTGSYGYTF
TRBJ2-5 - - 15 TRBV6-2/TRBV6-3 TGTGCCAGCAGTTACTCCGGGGGACGCGCAGAGACCCAGTACTTC CASSYSGGRAETQYF
TRBJ2-7 TRBD2 - 15 TRBV19 TGTGCCAGTAGGGAGACTAGCGGGACCAACTACGAGCAGTACTTC CASRETSGTNYEQYF
TRBJ1-5 - - 18 TRBV3-1/TRBV3-2 TGTGCCAGCAGCCTACGGGCCGGGGGACCGTATAGCAATCAGCCCCAGCATTTT CASSLRAGGPYSNQPQHF
TRBJ1-6 - - 15 TRBV6-5 TGTGCCAGCAGTTCGAGCCTAGGGGGTTATTCACCCCCCCACTTT CASSSSLGGYSPPHF
TRBJ2-3 TRBD2 once 14 TRBV5-1 TGCGCCAGCAGCTTGCAGGGAGGGCCAGATACGCAGTATTTT CASSLQGGPDTQYF
TRBJ1-1 - - 14 TRBV7-9 TGTGCCAGCAGCTTCCCAGGGTGGAACACTGAAGCTTTCTTT CASSFPGWNTEAFF
TRBJ1-3 TRBD1 - 15 TRBV13 TGTGCCAGCAGCTCTGACAGGGCGGCTGGAAACACCATATATTTT CASSSDRAAGNTIYF
TRBJ2-2 TRBD1 once 15 TRBV27 TGTGCCAGCAGTTTAAGACGGCAGGGGGCCGGGGAGCTGTTTTTT CASSLRRQGAGELFF
TRBJ1-3 - once 17 TRBV5-4 TGTGCCAGCAGCTCACGCTTGGGGCCGGACTCTGGAAACACCATATATTTT CASSSRLGPDSGNTIYF
TRBJ2-5 TRBD1 once 15 TRBV7-9 TGTGCCAGCAGCTTAGGGGGACAGAACGGAGAGACCCAGTACTTC CASSLGGQNGETQYF
TRBJ2-7 - - 14 TRBV5-1 TGCGCCAGCAGCTTGGTAGTGGGGGCAAACGAGCAGTACTTC CASSLVVGANEQYF
TRBJ1-1 - - 14 TRBV6-5 TGTGCCAGCAGTTCAGTGGCAGGGAACACTGAAGCTTTCTTT CASSSVAGNTEAFF
TRBJ2-3 - - 16 TRBV5-1 TGCGCCAGCAGCCAGGAAGGGAGATCCCACACAGATACGCAGTATTTT CASSQEGRSHTDTQYF
TRBJ1-1 - - 14 TRBV7-9 TGTGCCAGCAGCTCAGGGGCCCTGAACACTGAAGCTTTCTTT CASSSGALNTEAFF
TRBJ1-6 TRBD1 - 14 TRBV5-1 TGCACCAGCGGGACCGGGACAGACAATTCACCCCTCCACTTT CTSGTGTDNSPLHF
TRBJ2-1 - - 20 TRBV3-1/TRBV3-2 TGTGCCAGCAGCCAAAAACCGGACAGGGGATTTCGCGGGGGGGACAATGAGCAGTTCTTC CASSQKPDRGFRGGDNEQFF
TRBJ2-7 TRBD2 - 14 TRBV5-1 TGCGCCAGCAGCCAGACTAGCGGAGCCTACGAGCAGTACTTC CASSQTSGAYEQYF
TRBJ2-1 TRBD2 - 17 TRBV9 TGTGCCAGCAGCGTAGTATCCGCGGGAGGGAGGGCCGGTGAGCAGTTCTTC CASSVVSAGGRAGEQFF
TRBJ2-1 TRBD1 - 16 TRBV7-9 TGTGCCAGCAGCCCAGGGGACAGGAGTGTACCAAATGAGCAGTTCTTC CASSPGDRSVPNEQFF
TRBJ2-3 TRBD2 - 15 TRBV27 TGTGCCAGCAGTTATACGGGAGGGAGGAGGGATACGCAGTATTTT CASSYTGGRRDTQYF
TRBJ2-6 - - 13 TRBV5-1 TGCGCCAGCAGGGCGGTTGGGGCCAACGTCCTGACTTTC CASRAVGANVLTF
TRBJ2-7 TRBD1 - 16 TRBV3-1/TRBV3-2 TGTGCCAGCGGGTTAACAGGGGGCGTTTCTAGGGGCGAGCAGTACTTC CASGLTGGVSRGEQYF
TRBJ2-1 TRBD2 - 14 TRBV2 TGTGCCAGCAGTCTAAGGACTAGCCTGGATGAGCAGTTCTTC CASSLRTSLDEQFF
TRBJ1-5 - - 15 TRBV6-1 TGTGCCAGCAGTGAAGACGGGTTTAGCAATCAGCCCCAGCATTTT CASSEDGFSNQPQHF
TRBJ2-5 - once 15 TRBV11-3 TGTGCCCCGATGCGCACGTACCCTTCCGAAGAGACCCAGTACTTC CAPMRTYPSEETQYF
TRBJ1-5 - - 15 TRBV6-5 TGTGCCAGCAGTCCCGGACTGTTTAGCAATCAGCCCCAGCATTTT CASSPGLFSNQPQHF
TRBJ2-2 TRBD2 once 16 TRBV5-1 TGCGCCCGCCGCTCGGGCGGGGGGGCCGCCACCGGGGAGCTGTTTTTT CARRSGGGAATGELFF
TRBJ1-1 TRBD1 - 14 TRBV5-1 TGCGCCAGCAGCCTAGGGGGCGTGAACACTGAAGCTTTCTTT CASSLGGVNTEAFF
TRBJ2-1 - few 12 TRBV6-5 TGTGCCAGTTGGGCCTACCCTAGCGAGCAGTTCTTC CASWAYPSEQFF
TRBJ1-6 - few 17 TRBV7-9 TGTGCCAGCAGCCGTGCAGAGGGTAGCTCCTATAATTCACCCCTCCACTTT CASSRAEGSSYNSPLHF
TRBJ1-2 TRBD1 - 16 TRBV19 TGTGCCAGTAGTGACGCCGCCGGGACAGGGAGACATGGCTACACCTTC CASSDAAGTGRHGYTF
TRBJ2-1 TRBD1 - 14 TRBV27 TGTGCCAGCAGTCTCGACAGGGGAAACAATGAGCAGTTCTTC CASSLDRGNNEQFF
TRBJ2-3 - - 13 TRBV5-1 TGCGCCAGCAGGACGGGGGGCACAGATACGCAGTATTTT CASRTGGTDTQYF
TRBJ2-3 - few 16 TRBV11-2 TGTGCCAGCCCTTCTCCTAGCGCTCAGACGACAGATACGCAGTATTTT CASPSPSAQTTDTQYF
TRBJ2-5 - - 13 TRBV19 TGTGCCAGTAGTATAGTCGGGGTGGAGACCCAGTACTTC CASSIVGVETQYF
TRBJ2-1 - - 14 TRBV28 TGTGCCAGCAGCTCAGACGGGATGCATGGCGAGCAGTTCTTC CASSSDGMHGEQFF
TRBJ2-4 - - 14 TRBV7-2 TGTGCCAGCAGCTTAGAGGCTAGCTCTCACATTCAGTACTTC CASSLEASSHIQYF
TRBJ2-3 TRBD1 - 16 TRBV5-4 TGTGCCAGCAGCAGACCCGTTGGACAGGGCACAGATACGCAGTATTTT CASSRPVGQGTDTQYF
TRBJ1-5 TRBD1 - 16 TRBV2 TGTGCCAGATGGGACAGGGGCGATTGGAGCAATCAGCCCCAGCATTTT CARWDRGDWSNQPQHF
TRBJ2-3 - - 13 TRBV6-5 TGTGCCAGCAGTTATTTCCCTACAGATACGCAGTATTTT CASSYFPTDTQYF
TRBJ1-1 - - 14 TRBV11-2 TGTGCCAGCAGCTTAGGCGGGTTCGACACTGAAGCTTTCTTT CASSLGGFDTEAFF